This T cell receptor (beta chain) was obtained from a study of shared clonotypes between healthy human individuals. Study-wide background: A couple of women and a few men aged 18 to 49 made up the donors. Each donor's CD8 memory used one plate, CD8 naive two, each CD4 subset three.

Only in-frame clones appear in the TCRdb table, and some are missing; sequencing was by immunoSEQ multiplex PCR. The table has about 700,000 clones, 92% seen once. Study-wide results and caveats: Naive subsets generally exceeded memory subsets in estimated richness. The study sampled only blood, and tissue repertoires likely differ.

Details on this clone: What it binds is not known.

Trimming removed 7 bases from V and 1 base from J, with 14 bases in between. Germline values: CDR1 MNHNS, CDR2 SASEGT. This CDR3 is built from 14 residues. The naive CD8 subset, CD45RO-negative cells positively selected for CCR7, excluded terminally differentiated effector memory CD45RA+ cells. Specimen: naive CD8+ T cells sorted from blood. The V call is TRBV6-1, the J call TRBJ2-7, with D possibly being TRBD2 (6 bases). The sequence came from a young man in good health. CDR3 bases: TGTGCCAGCAACAAGGGGCTAGCGTCCTACGAGCAGTACTTC. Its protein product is CASNKGLASYEQYF.